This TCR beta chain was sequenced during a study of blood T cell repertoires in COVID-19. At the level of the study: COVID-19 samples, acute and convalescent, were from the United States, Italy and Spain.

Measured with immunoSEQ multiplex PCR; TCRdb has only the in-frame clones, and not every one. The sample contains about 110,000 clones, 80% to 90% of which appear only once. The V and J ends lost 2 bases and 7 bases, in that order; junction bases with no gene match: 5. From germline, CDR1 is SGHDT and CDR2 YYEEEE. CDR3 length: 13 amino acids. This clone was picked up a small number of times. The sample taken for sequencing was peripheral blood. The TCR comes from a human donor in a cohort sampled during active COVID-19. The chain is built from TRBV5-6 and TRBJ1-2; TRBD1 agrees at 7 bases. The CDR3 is CASSLTGEFGYTF. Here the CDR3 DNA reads TGTGCCAGCAGCTTAACAGGGGAGTTTGGCTACACCTTC.